These 3 T cell receptor beta chains share one sample of origin, sequenced in a study of T-cell reconstitution after alpha-beta-depleted transplantation in children. The authors prepared the TCRbeta library with unique molecular identifiers. Using its own MiXCR run on the PCR reads, TCRdb lists one record per CDR3 protein. The repertoire holds 240,000 or so distinct CDR3 sequences, with roughly 8.2% as singletons. Sequencing used PBMCs, mostly from graft donor cells, obtained 180 days after TCRalphabeta/CD19-depleted stem cell transplant. These receptors were collected from a male patient between 10 and 17 years old who had a stem cell transplant for acute lymphoblastic leukemia, so the T cells may come from the graft donor.

This clonotype was seen ten or more times. The chain is built from TRBV4-2 and TRBJ2-1, with 11 nucleotides matching TRBD2. The CDR3 has 17 amino acids. Germline V gene lookup returns CDR1 LGHNA and CDR2 YNFKEQ. J was trimmed by 6 bases and V by 0 bases; bases with no gene match: 7. The CDR3 reads CASSQDKTSGRSNEQFF. DNA for the CDR3: TGTGCCAGCAGCCAAGATAAAACTAGCGGGAGAAGCAATGAGCAGTTCTTC.

This clonotype has ten or more counts. The chain combines TRBV7-9 with TRBJ1-1; D is ambiguous. This CDR3 has 13 residues. The V end lost 6 bases, the J end lost 4 bases, and 12 bases lay between the germline ends. Germline V gives CDR1 SEHNR, CDR2 FQNEAQ (reference sequence). CDR3 nucleotide sequence: TGTGCCAGCAGGCCGACGGAGGGCACTGAAGCTTTCTTT. Protein sequence: CASRPTEGTEAFF.

This clonotype occurred many times. This chain joins TRBV14 and TRBJ1-5; TRBD1 matches at 7 bases. The V segment lost 4 bases and the J segment 5 bases; nucleotides outside the gene matches: 8. Germline V CDR1 and CDR2: SGHDN, FVKESK. The CDR3 is 15 residues long. The CDR3 protein is CASSLPSQGHQPQHF. The DNA for the CDR3 is TGTGCCAGCAGCCTTCCGTCACAGGGGCATCAGCCCCAGCATTTT.